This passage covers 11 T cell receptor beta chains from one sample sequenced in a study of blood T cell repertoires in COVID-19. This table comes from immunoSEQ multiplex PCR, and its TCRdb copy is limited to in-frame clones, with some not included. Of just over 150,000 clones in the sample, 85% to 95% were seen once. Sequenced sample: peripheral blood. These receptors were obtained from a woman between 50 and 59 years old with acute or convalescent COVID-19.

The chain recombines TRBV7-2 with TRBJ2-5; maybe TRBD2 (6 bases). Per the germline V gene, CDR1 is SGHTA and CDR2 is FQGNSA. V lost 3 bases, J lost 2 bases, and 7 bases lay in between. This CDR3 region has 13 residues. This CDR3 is CASSLGLQETQYF. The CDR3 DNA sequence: TGTGCCAGCAGCTTGGGACTTCAAGAGACCCAGTACTTC.

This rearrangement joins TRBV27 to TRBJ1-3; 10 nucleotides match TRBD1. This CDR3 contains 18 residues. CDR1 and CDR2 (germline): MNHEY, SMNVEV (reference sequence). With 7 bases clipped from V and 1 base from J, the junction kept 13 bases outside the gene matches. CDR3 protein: CASTLRGTGVYSGNTIYF. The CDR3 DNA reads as TGTGCCAGCACCTTAAGGGGGACAGGGGTGTATTCTGGAAACACCATATATTTT.

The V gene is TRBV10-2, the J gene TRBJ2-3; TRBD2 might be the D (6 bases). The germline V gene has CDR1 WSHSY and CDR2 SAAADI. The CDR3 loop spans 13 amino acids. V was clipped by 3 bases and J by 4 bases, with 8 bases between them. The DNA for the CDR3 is TGCGCCAGCAGTGACCTAGCGCCAGATACGCAGTATTTT. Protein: CASSDLAPDTQYF.

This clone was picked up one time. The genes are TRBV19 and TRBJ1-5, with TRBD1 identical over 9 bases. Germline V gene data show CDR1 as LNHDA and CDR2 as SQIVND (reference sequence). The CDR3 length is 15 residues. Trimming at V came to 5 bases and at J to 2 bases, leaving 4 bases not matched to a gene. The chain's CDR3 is CASSDRTGGNQPQHF. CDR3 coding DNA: TGTGCCAGTAGTGACCGGACAGGGGGCAATCAGCCCCAGCATTTT.

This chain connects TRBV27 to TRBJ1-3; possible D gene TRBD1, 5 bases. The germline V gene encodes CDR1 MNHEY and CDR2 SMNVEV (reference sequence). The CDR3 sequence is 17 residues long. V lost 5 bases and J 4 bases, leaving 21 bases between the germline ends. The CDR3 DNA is TGTGCCAGCAGTCCCACGGATATGGGGCTAGGAGGAAACACCATATATTTT. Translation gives CASSPTDMGLGGNTIYF.

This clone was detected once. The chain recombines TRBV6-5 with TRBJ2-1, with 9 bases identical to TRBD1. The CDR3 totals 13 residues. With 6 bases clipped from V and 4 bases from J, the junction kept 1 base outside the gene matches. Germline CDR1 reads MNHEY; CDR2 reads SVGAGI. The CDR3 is CASRTGGYNEQFF. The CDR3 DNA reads TGTGCCAGCAGGACAGGGGGTTACAATGAGCAGTTCTTC.

CDR3 loop: CASSTVAGHRGNEQFF. In DNA, the CDR3 is TGTGCCAGCAGCACCGTGGCGGGTCACCGGGGGAATGAGCAGTTCTTC. The chain combines TRBV5-4 with TRBJ2-1, with D maybe TRBD2 (6 bases). V was trimmed by 4 bases and J by 7 bases, leaving 21 bases between them. CDR1 and CDR2 from the germline V gene are SGHNT and YYREEE (reference sequence). This CDR3 contains 16 residues.

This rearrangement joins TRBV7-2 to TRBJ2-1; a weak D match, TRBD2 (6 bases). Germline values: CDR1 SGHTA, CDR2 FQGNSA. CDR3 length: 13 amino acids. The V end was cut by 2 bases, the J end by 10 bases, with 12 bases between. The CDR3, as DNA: TGTGCCAGCAGCTTAAGGTCGGCGGGAGAGCAGTTCTTC. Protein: CASSLRSAGEQFF.

CDR3 nucleotides: TGTGCCAGCAGTTACACCCTGACTAGCGGGAAAGAGACCCAGTACTTC. Translating it yields CASSYTLTSGKETQYF. The V and J genes are TRBV6-2 or TRBV6-3 and TRBJ2-5; 11 nucleotides line up with TRBD2. This CDR3 spans 16 amino acids. Losses at the gene ends were 2 bases for V and 3 bases for J; bases not matched to a gene: 5. Germline CDR1 MNHEY, CDR2 SVGEGT.

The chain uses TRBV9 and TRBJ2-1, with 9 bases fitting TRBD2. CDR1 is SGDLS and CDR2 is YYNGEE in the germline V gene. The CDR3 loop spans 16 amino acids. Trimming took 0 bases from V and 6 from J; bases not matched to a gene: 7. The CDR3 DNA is TGTGCCAGCAGCGTAGTCGCGGGAGGGCCGGGCAATGAGCAGTTCTTC. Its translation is CASSVVAGGPGNEQFF.

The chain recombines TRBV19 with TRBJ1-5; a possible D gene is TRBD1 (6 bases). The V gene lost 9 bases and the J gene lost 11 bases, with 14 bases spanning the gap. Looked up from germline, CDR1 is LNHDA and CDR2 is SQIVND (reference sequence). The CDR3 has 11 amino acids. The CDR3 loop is CASGQLLTQHF. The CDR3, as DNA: TGTGCCAGCGGACAGCTTCTGACCCAGCATTTT. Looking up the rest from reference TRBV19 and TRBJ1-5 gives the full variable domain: DGGITQSPKYLFRKEGQNVTLSCEQNLNHDAMYWYRQDPGQGLRLIYYSQIVNDFQKGDIAEGYSVSREKKESFPLTVTSAQKNPTAFYLCASGQLLTQHFGDGTRLSIL.